This TCR beta chain was identified during a study of cytomegalovirus exposure and HLA in healthy donors. Points on this clone: The antigen is undetermined.

Germline loops: CDR1 MDHEN, CDR2 SYDVKM. The length of the CDR3 is 14 residues. Trimming cost V 5 bases and J 4 bases; bases outside gene matches: 7. The PCR was carried out with 60 Vbeta primers and 13 Jbeta primers. TCRdb's table, derived via immunoSEQ multiplex PCR, lists solely in-frame clones and lacks some. The sample shows around 200,000 clones, over 65% of them seen only once. Findings and caveats of the study: In a later analysis, donors in an Asian-associated ancestry cluster reportedly had fewer N-insertions in productive TCRs than the cohort mean. V- and J-gene trimming in TCR beta was tied to a missense DCLRE1C variant by an analysis performed later.

The sample consisted of PBMCs. This TCR derives from a woman in her fifties or sixties in good health and CMV-seropositive. V gene TRBV28 combines with J gene TRBJ2-7; TRBD1 matches 8 bases. CDR3 coding DNA: TGTGCCAGCAGTCCTTTGGACAGGGATTACGAGCAGTACTTC. This translates into CASSPLDRDYEQYF.